What follows describes a single TCR beta chain. Which antigen it targets is not known. No base-level quality is on record; no much larger clone is a single base apart. The TCR beta CDR3 regions were amplified from RNA transcripts. The TCR CDR3 was subjected to a first round of RT-PCR using the HTBI primer set and the Qiagen OneStep RT-PCR kit. Libraries were constructed in a second round of multiplex PCR, after which size selection and purification were carried out. The libraries were sequenced on an Illumina HiSeq2000 using paired-end 100 bp reads. The authors' analysis ran thus. SOAPnuke was used to process the raw data, with reads discarded if the reads contained adapters or uncalled bases, had a mean Phred below 15, or lacked an exact constant-primer or identifier match. High-quality paired reads were merged using COPE v1.2.5, and each unique nucleotide sequence was defined as a clonotype. MiTCR v1.1 was used to align clonotypes to the IMGT TRBV, TRBD and TRBJ reference segments. The analysis included only V-J combinations with a frequency above 0.0001, which together covered more than 99% of the repertoires. A TCS score was defined as the ratio between F50 (clonal expansion) and ExV (chaos), using BLOSUM62-based TCRdist between CDR3 peptides within each V-J. Welch's t-statistics and random forest reduced around 550 V-J features to 10 to 15, which were used in a naive Bayes classifier (R e1071). TCRdb trimmed the raw reads at Q25, called clones with MiXCR and kept productive beta chains. Rows with one shared CDR3 protein collapse into an entry with the most common genes and DNA. The V and J calls and clone size are TCRdb's, not the authors'. This sample comprises approximately 600,000 distinct CDR3 sequences, roughly 20% of them detected only once. More than 30% of the sample belongs to the ten largest clones.

The germline V end is reduced by 0 bases and the J end by 1 base; junction bases left unmatched: 6. The CDR1 and CDR2 encoded by the germline V gene are SGHAT and FQNNGV. CDR3 length: 17 amino acids, cysteine to phenylalanine. Only the CDR3 DNA stays, 51 bases, in frame from base 1. This sample was taken from a study of T cells in Graves' hyperthyroidism and ophthalmopathy (dated by TCRdb to about 2019). The study in broad terms: Peripheral blood samples were taken at initial diagnosis, before any treatment was given. TCR V-J signatures able to tell the groups apart were searched for in a discovery cohort of about a hundred patients, of whom approximately 40 had Graves' ophthalmopathy and roughly 59 had stable Graves' hyperthyroidism. Whether ophthalmopathy could be predicted prospectively was tested in an independent validation cohort made up of about 18 hyperthyroidism patients plus 17 patients who later progressed to ophthalmopathy. The roughly 100 discovery patients were randomly divided into training and test sets at a 7:3 ratio. The study also compared thyroid tissue and blood T-cell repertoires from several Graves' hyperthyroidism patients. After blood sampling, hyperthyroidism patients were treated with methimazole at a starting dose of 30 mg daily, and ophthalmopathy patients were treated with high-dose intravenous methylprednisolone. The paper reports TCR Vbeta CDR3 sequencing of about 140 peripheral blood samples: around 45 ophthalmopathy, under 80 hyperthyroidism and around 17 progressor patients.

What the study reported, not specific to this receptor: In cross-validation, a model built on a 13 V-J signature told ophthalmopathy apart from stable hyperthyroidism with approximately 90% sensitivity and about 81% specificity, and in testing the same model reached 80%/75%. No statistical method was used to set the sample size in advance, and investigators knew the group allocation. In validation, the model predicted progression to ophthalmopathy with 65% to 71% sensitivity and less than 75% specificity, a median of about 6 months before onset. Blood samples also contained most of the expanded thyroid clonotypes (frequency above 0.001), which suggests that blood repertoires may reflect thyroid immune responses.

Ophthalmopathy patients had moderately to severely active disease, Clinical Activity Score of at least 3, NOSPECS grade of at least 4, and duration under 3 months. Any patient with an uncontrolled infection, another autoimmune disease, pregnancy or lactation was excluded. Diagnoses were established on the basis of clinical symptoms, serum thyroxine and TRAb, thyroid ultrasound, and orbital computed tomography. PBMCs were separated from about 10 ml of fresh peripheral blood using Ficoll-Paque density gradient centrifugation. Total RNA was extracted with Trizol reagent, and quality was checked on an Agilent 2100 Bioanalyzer.

The TCR comes from a man in his thirties or forties with Graves' ophthalmopathy. The chain uses TRBV11-2 and TRBJ2-4; 7 bases in between match TRBD2. The sample comprised blood. The CDR3 is CASSLDLGGIAKNIQYF. The bases are TGTGCCAGCAGCTTAGATTTGGGGGGGATCGCCAAAAACATTCAGTACTTC.